This entry features one T cell receptor (beta chain) sequence. Its cognate antigen is unknown. The source of the sample is a study of OX40 agonist ivuxolimab in advanced cancers. CDR3 length: 16 amino acids. V lost 4 bases to trimming and J lost 2 bases; unmatched junction nucleotides: 6. Germline V gene lookup returns CDR1 SEHNR and CDR2 FQNEAQ (reference sequence). Assay: immunoSEQ multiplex PCR; the TCRdb copy retains only in-frame clones and omits some. The sample carries about 62,000 clones, 79% recorded once. Study-level findings and limits: Also showing low normalized T-cell clonal expansion were some of the nonresponders. The CD4+ and CD8+ T cells in the blood had expanded clonally by week 6 at 0.1 to 3.0 mg/kg.

This TCR was recovered from an adult with an advanced solid tumor such as melanoma, head and neck, liver or kidney cancer. Here the sequenced sample was CD4+ or CD8+ T cells sorted from blood, taken in a trial of the OX40 agonist ivuxolimab. V gene TRBV7-9 combines with J gene TRBJ1-3; 9 nucleotides agree with TRBD1. CDR3 in amino acids: CASSSPDRGPGNTIYF. The CDR3 DNA sequence: TGTGCCAGCAGCTCACCGGACAGGGGCCCTGGAAACACCATATATTTT.